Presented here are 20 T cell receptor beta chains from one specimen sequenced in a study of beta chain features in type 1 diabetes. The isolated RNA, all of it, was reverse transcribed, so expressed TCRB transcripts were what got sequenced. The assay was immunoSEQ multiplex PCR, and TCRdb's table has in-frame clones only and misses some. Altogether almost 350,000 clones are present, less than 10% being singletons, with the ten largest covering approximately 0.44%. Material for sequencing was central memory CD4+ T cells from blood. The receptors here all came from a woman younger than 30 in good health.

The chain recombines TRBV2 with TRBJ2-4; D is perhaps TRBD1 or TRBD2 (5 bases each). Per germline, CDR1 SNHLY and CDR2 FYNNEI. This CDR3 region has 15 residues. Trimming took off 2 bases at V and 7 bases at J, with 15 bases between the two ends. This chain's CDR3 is CASSEKWTGRNIQYF. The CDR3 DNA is TGTGCCAGCAGTGAAAAGTGGACGGGACGGAACATTCAGTACTTC. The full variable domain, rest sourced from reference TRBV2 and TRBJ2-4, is EPEVTQTPSHQVTQMGQEVILRCVPISNHLYFYWYRQILGQKVEFLVSFYNNEISEKSEIFDDQFSVERPDGSNFTLKIRSTKLEDSAMYFCASSEKWTGRNIQYFGAGTRLSVL.

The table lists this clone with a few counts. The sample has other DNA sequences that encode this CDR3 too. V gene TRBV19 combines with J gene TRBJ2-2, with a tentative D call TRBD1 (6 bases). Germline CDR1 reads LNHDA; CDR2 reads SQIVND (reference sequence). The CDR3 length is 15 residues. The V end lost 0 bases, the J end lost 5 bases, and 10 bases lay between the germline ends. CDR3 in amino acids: CASSIEQGGTGELFF. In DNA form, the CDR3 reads TGTGCCAGTAGTATAGAACAGGGTGGTACCGGGGAGCTGTTTTTT.

The CDR3 DNA follows: TGTGCCAGCAGCTCGGGACGGAACACTGAAGCTTTCTTT. Its translation: CASSSGRNTEAFF. The chain links TRBV7-3 to TRBJ1-1; tentatively, D is TRBD1 (5 bases). Germline CDR1 is SGHTA and CDR2 is FQGTGA. CDR3 length: 13 amino acids. The V end was cut by 4 bases, the J end by 1 base, with 7 bases between.

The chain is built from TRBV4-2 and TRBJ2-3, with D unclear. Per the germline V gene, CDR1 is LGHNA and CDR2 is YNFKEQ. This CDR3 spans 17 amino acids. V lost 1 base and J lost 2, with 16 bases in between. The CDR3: CASSQGVNSAPTDTQYF. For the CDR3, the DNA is TGTGCCAGCAGCCAAGGAGTTAACAGCGCGCCCACAGATACGCAGTATTTT.

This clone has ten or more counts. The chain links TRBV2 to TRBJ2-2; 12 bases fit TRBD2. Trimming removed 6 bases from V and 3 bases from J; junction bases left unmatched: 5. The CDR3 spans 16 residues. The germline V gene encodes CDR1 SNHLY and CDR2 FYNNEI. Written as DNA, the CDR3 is TGTGCCAGCAGCCGGACTAGCGGGGATCACACCGGGGAGCTGTTTTTT. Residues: CASSRTSGDHTGELFF.

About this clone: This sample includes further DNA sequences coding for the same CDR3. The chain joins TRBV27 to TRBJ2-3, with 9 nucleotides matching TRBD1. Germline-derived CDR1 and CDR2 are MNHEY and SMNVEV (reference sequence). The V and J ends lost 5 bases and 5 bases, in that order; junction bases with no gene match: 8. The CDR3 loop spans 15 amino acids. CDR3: CASSPRDRAEDTQYF. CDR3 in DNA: TGTGCCAGCAGTCCAAGGGACAGGGCGGAAGATACGCAGTATTTT.

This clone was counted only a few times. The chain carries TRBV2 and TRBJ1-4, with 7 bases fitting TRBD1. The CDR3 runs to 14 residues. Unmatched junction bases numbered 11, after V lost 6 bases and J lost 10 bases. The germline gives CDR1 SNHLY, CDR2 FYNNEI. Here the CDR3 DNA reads TGTGCCAGCAGGGACAGGAGTTCGGGGGGAAAACTGTTTTTT. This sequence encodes CASRDRSSGGKLFF.

CDR3 nucleotide sequence: TGTGCCAGCAGTGAAACTAACACAGATACGCAGTATTTT. It is translated as CASSETNTDTQYF. This chain joins TRBV6-1 and TRBJ2-3; D is unclear. CDR1 and CDR2 (germline): MNHNS, SASEGT. The CDR3 length is 13 residues. Trimming removed 2 bases from V and 2 bases from J, with 5 bases in between.

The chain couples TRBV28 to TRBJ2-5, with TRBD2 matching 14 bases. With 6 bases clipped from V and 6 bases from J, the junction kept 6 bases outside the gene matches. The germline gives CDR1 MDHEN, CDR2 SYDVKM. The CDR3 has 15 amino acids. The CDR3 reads CASREGTSGRKTQYF. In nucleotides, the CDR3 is TGTGCCAGCAGGGAAGGGACTAGCGGGAGAAAGACCCAGTACTTC.

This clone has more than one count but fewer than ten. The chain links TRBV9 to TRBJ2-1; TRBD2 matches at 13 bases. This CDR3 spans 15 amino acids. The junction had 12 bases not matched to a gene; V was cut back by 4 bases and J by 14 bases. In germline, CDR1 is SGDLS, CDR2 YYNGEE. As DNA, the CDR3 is TGTGCCAGCAGCCGTGATTGGACTAGCGGGAGTATTGAGTTCTTC. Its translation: CASSRDWTSGSIEFF.

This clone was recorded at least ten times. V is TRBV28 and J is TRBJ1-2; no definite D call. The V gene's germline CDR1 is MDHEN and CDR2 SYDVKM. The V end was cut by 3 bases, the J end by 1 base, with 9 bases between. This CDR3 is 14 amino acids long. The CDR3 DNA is TGTGCCAGCAGTTTTGGACTGCTTAACTATGGCTACACCTTC. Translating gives CASSFGLLNYGYTF.

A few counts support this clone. The CDR3 spells CASSPPDFPYEQYF. The CDR3 nucleotides are TGCGCCAGCAGCCCCCCGGACTTTCCCTACGAGCAGTACTTC. V is TRBV5-1 and J is TRBJ2-7, with a possible D match to TRBD2 (5 bases). Germline CDR1 reads SGHRS; CDR2 reads YFSETQ. This CDR3 spans 14 amino acids. V was trimmed by 4 bases and J by 2 bases, leaving 13 bases between them.

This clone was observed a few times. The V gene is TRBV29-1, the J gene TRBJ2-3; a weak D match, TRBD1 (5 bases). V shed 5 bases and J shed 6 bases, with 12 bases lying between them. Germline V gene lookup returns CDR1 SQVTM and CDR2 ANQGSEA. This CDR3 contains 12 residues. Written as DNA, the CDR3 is TGCAGCGTTTTCCAGGGCCGGGATACGCAGTATTTT. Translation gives CSVFQGRDTQYF.

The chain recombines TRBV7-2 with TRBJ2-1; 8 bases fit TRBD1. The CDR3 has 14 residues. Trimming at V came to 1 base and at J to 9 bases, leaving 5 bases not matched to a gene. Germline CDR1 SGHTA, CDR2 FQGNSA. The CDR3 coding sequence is TGTGCCAGCAGCTTAGGGACAGGGTTGAGTGAGCAGTTCTTC. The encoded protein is CASSLGTGLSEQFF. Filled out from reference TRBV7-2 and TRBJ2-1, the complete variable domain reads GAGVSQSPSNKVTEKGKDVELRCDPISGHTALYWYRQSLGQGLEFLIYFQGNSAPDKSGLPSDRFSAERTGGSVSTLTIQRTQQEDSAVYLCASSLGTGLSEQFFGPGTRLTVL.

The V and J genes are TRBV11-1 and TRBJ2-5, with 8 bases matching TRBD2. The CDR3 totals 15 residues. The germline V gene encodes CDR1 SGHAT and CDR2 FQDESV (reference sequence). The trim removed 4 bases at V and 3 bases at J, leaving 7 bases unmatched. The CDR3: CASSSVSGAEETQYF. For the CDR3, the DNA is TGTGCCAGCAGCTCAGTTAGCGGGGCGGAAGAGACCCAGTACTTC.

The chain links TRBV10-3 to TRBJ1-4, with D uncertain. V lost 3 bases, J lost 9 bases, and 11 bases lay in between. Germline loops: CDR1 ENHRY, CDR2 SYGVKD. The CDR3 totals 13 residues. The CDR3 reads CAISDQETKKLFF. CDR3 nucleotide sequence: TGTGCCATCAGTGACCAGGAGACTAAAAAACTGTTTTTT.

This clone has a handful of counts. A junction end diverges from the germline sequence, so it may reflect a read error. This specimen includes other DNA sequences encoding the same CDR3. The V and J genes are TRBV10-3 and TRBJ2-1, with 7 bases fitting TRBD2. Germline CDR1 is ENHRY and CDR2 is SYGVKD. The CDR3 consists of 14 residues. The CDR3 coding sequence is TGTGCCAGCAGTTACAGTGGGAGGGACAATGAGCAGTTCTTC. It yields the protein CASSYSGRDNEQFF.

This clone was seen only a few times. The CDR3 loop is CASGRGGGPHYGYTF. DNA of the CDR3: TGTGCCAGCGGGCGGGGAGGGGGTCCACACTATGGCTACACCTTC. V is TRBV6-5 and J is TRBJ1-2; D perhaps matches TRBD1 (6 bases). Trimming stripped 8 bases from V and 3 bases from J, with 19 bases between. The CDR3 is 15 amino acids. Germline CDR1 and CDR2: MNHEY and SVGAGI.

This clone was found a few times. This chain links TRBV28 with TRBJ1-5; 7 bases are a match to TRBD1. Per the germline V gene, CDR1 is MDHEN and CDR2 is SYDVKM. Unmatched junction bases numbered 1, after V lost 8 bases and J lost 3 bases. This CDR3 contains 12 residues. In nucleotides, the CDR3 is TGTGCCAGCGACAGGGCCAATCAGCCCCAGCATTTT. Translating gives CASDRANQPQHF.

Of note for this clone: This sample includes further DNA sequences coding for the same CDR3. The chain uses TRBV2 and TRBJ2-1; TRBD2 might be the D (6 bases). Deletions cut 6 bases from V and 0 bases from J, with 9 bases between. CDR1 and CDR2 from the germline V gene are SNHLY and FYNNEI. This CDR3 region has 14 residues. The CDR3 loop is CASSVSGSYNEQFF. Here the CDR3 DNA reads TGTGCCAGCAGCGTTAGCGGCTCCTACAATGAGCAGTTCTTC.